The 18 T cell receptor beta chains below all came from one sample that was sequenced in a study of control samples from healthy donors and cancer patients. The repertoire was sequenced with immunoSEQ multiplex PCR; TCRdb's copy has only in-frame clones and lacks some. Altogether around 130,000 clones are present, 80% to 95% being singletons, with the ten largest covering 8.6%. Sequencing input: blood. The receptors shown here come from a man in his late teens or twenties in good health.

This clone was detected once. The V and J genes are TRBV18 and TRBJ2-5; TRBD1 matches 8 bases. V shed 4 bases, J shed 2 bases, and the junction held 3 bases outside the gene matches. This CDR3 region has 14 residues. The germline V gene has CDR1 KGHSH and CDR2 LQKENI. Here the CDR3 reads CASSLTGVQETQYF. CDR3 sequence (DNA): TGTGCCAGCTCACTGACAGGGGTACAAGAGACCCAGTACTTC.

The CDR3 DNA sequence: TGTGCCAGCAGCCCAGGGATTCCTGAAGCTTTCTTT. This gives the protein CASSPGIPEAFF. The chain employs TRBV7-2 and TRBJ1-1, with a weak D call TRBD1 (5 bases). This CDR3 is built from 12 residues. The germline V gene encodes CDR1 SGHTA and CDR2 FQGNSA. V gave up 5 bases and J gave up 6 bases, with 10 bases separating them.

The rearrangement joins TRBV24-1 to TRBJ1-4; no clear D. This CDR3 region has 17 residues. Germline-derived CDR1 and CDR2 are KGHDR and SFDVKD. With 1 base removed from V and 4 bases from J, the gap between germline ends came to 15 bases. Here the CDR3 DNA reads TGTGCCACCAGTGATTTCTACGGTTCACAACGTAATGAAAAACTGTTTTTT. This sequence encodes CATSDFYGSQRNEKLFF.

The chain couples TRBV5-1 to TRBJ2-7; 7 bases match TRBD1. The junction had 9 bases not matched to a gene; V was cut back by 7 bases and J by 2 bases. The CDR3 consists of 14 residues. Germline V CDR1 and CDR2: SGHRS, YFSETQ. The CDR3 coding sequence is TGCGCCAGCGGCGACAGGGCTGGGACCTACGAGCAGTACTTC. This codes for CASGDRAGTYEQYF.

The V gene is TRBV11-3, the J gene TRBJ2-1, with D unclear. Trimming cost V 1 base and J 0 bases, with 7 bases left between them. There are 15 residues in the CDR3. The germline V gene encodes CDR1 SGHNT and CDR2 YENEEA. DNA of the CDR3: TGTGCCAGCAGCTTAGCCTTGAGCTCCTACAATGAGCAGTTCTTC. This gives the protein CASSLALSSYNEQFF. Together with reference TRBV11-3 and TRBJ2-1, the CDR3 gives the full variable domain: EAGVVQSPRYKIIEKKQPVAFWCNPISGHNTLYWYLQNLGQGPELLIRYENEEAVDDSQLPKDRFSAERLKGVDSTLKIQPAELGDSAVYLCASSLALSSYNEQFFGPGTRLTVL.

The chain has TRBV7-8 and TRBJ1-5; possible D gene TRBD1, 5 bases. Germline CDR1 reads SGHVS; CDR2 reads FQNEAQ. The CDR3 spans 15 residues. V gave up 2 bases and J gave up 3 bases, with 11 bases separating them. CDR3 region: CASSLTAGPNQPQHF. CDR3 coding DNA: TGTGCCAGCAGCTTAACCGCGGGACCCAATCAGCCCCAGCATTTT.

This clone appeared a single time. Germline and junction disagree at one end, which may indicate a read error. The genes are TRBV5-4 and TRBJ1-2; D is undetermined. This CDR3 is 14 amino acids long. The germline V gene has CDR1 SGHNT and CDR2 YYREEE (reference sequence). The CDR3 DNA follows: TGTGCCAGCAGCCGTCAGGTGGACGTCTATGGCTGCACCTTC. Encoded protein: CASSRQVDVYGCTF.

This chain links TRBV7-3 with TRBJ2-3; D is possibly TRBD2 (6 bases). CDR3 length: 15 residues. Germline loops: CDR1 SGHTA, CDR2 FQGTGA. Trimming removed 2 bases at V and 0 bases at J, with 9 bases between. CDR3 in DNA: TGTGCCAGCAGCTTAGGGGGGTATAGCACAGATACGCAGTATTTT. Protein sequence: CASSLGGYSTDTQYF. The whole variable domain, remainder taken from reference TRBV7-3 and TRBJ2-3, is GAGVSQTPSNKVTEKGKYVELRCDPISGHTALYWYRQSLGQGPEFLIYFQGTGAADDSGLPNDRFFAVRPEGSVSTLKIQRTERGDSAVYLCASSLGGYSTDTQYFGPGTRLTVL.

The chain links TRBV2 to TRBJ2-2; D not certain. CDR3 length: 12 residues. Germline lookup yields CDR1 SNHLY and CDR2 FYNNEI. V was clipped by 2 bases and J by 5 bases, with 3 bases between them. CDR3 sequence reads: CASSERTGELFF. The CDR3 DNA is TGTGCCAGCAGTGAACGAACCGGGGAGCTGTTTTTT.

The V call is TRBV5-5, the J call TRBJ1-1; 7 positions agree with TRBD1. The trim removed 0 bases at V and 1 base at J, leaving 0 bases unmatched. The CDR3 has 14 residues. Per the germline V gene, CDR1 is SGHKS and CDR2 is YYEKEE (reference sequence). CDR3 loop: CASSLGTGNTEAFF. CDR3 bases: TGTGCCAGCAGCTTGGGGACAGGGAACACTGAAGCTTTCTTT. The full variable domain, with the rest looked up from reference TRBV5-5 and TRBJ1-1, is DAGVTQSPTHLIKTRGQQVTLRCSPISGHKSVSWYQQVLGQGPQFIFQYYEKEERGRGNFPDRFSARQFPNYSSELNVNALLLGDSALYLCASSLGTGNTEAFFGQGTRLTVV.

The chain joins TRBV20-1 to TRBJ1-2; D call uncertain. Trimming shortened V by 6 bases and J by 1 base, and 12 bases separated the two germline ends. The CDR3 has 13 residues. Germline loops: CDR1 DFQATT, CDR2 SNEGSKA (reference sequence). This CDR3 is CSASFRINYGYTF. In DNA, the CDR3 is TGCAGTGCCAGTTTCCGGATTAACTATGGCTACACCTTC.

The chain employs TRBV6-1 and TRBJ1-2; 9 nucleotides agree with TRBD1. CDR3 length: 15 residues. The germline V gene has CDR1 MNHNS and CDR2 SASEGT. The ends lost 6 bases at V and 2 bases at J; junction bases unmatched: 7. The CDR3 coding sequence is TGTGCCAGCAGCGACGTGGGGACAGGGAACTATGGCTACACCTTC. It is translated as CASSDVGTGNYGYTF.

This clone was counted only a few times. Other DNA sequences in this specimen translate into the identical CDR3. V and J are TRBV5-1 and TRBJ1-5, with D possibly matching TRBD1 (5 bases). The V gene's germline CDR1 is SGHRS and CDR2 YFSETQ. V lost 0 bases, J lost 4 bases, and 5 bases lay in between. The CDR3 consists of 13 residues. In nucleotides, the CDR3 is TGCGCCAGCAGCTTGGGACAGAATCAGCCCCAGCATTTT. Translation gives CASSLGQNQPQHF.

V gene TRBV10-2 combines with J gene TRBJ2-7; maybe TRBD1 (5 bases). The V gene's germline CDR1 is WSHSY and CDR2 SAAADI. Trimming shortened V by 10 bases and J by 7 bases, and 23 bases separated the two germline ends. This CDR3 is built from 14 residues. CDR3 region: CATVTGETSVEQYF. The DNA of the CDR3 is TGCGCCACCGTAACAGGAGAAACGTCGGTGGAGCAGTACTTC.

The V call is TRBV5-6, the J call TRBJ2-3; D is uncertain. This CDR3 has 16 amino acids. The V gene's germline CDR1 is SGHDT and CDR2 YYEEEE. V dropped 4 bases and J dropped 0 bases, with 15 bases sitting between them. In DNA, the CDR3 is TGTGCCAGCAGCCCGGACGGCACCGGTAGCACAGATACGCAGTATTTT. Translated: CASSPDGTGSTDTQYF.

The rearrangement links TRBV6-5 to TRBJ1-1; D unresolved. V shed 5 bases and J shed 0 bases, with 10 bases lying between them. Germline V gene data show CDR1 as MNHEY and CDR2 as SVGAGI. The CDR3 is 14 amino acids. CDR3 DNA: TGTGCCAGCAGTCTACTAAAGGTGAACACTGAAGCTTTCTTT. Translation: CASSLLKVNTEAFF.

The chain couples TRBV29-1 to TRBJ2-1, with 7 bases matching TRBD2. Unmatched junction bases numbered 5, after V lost 3 bases and J lost 6 bases. From germline, CDR1 is SQVTM and CDR2 ANQGSEA. The CDR3 consists of 13 residues. The DNA of the CDR3 is TGCAGCGTTGAGGGCGGGGGAGTCAATGAGCAGTTCTTC. The encoded protein is CSVEGGGVNEQFF.

This rearrangement joins TRBV6-5 to TRBJ1-1; unclear D gene. The CDR3 has 14 amino acids. Germline assignment: CDR1 MNHEY and CDR2 SVGAGI. The V gene lost 4 bases and the J gene lost 2 bases, with 11 bases spanning the gap. The CDR3 protein is CASSLTQPNTEAFF. The CDR3 DNA reads TGTGCCAGCAGTTTAACTCAGCCCAACACTGAAGCTTTCTTT.